The subject of this entry is one TCR beta chain. Its antigen is as yet unknown. Patients were ruled out by autoimmune disease history or systemic immunosuppression. Libraries were prepared by immunoSEQ multiplex PCR; TCRdb keeps only in-frame clonotypes and omits some of them. The repertoire holds about 48,000 clones, with approximately 90% as singletons. The data stem from a study of OX40 agonist ivuxolimab in advanced cancers. About the study: With ivuxolimab, an agonistic anti-OX40 (CD134) antibody, patients were treated. Head and neck, renal cell, melanoma or hepatocellular carcinoma were the cancers that dose-escalation patients had. Regarding the study as a whole: At doses 0.1 to 3.0 mg/kg, CD4+ and CD8+ clones expanded.

The CDR3 covers 14 residues. Germline V lookup: CDR1 WSHSY, CDR2 SAAADI. The trim removed 8 bases at V and 5 bases at J, leaving 9 bases unmatched. The TCR sequence derives from an adult with an advanced solid tumor such as melanoma, head and neck, liver or kidney cancer. This rearrangement joins TRBV10-2 to TRBJ2-5; the match to TRBD2 covers 9 bases. Source: CD4+ or CD8+ T cells sorted from blood, taken in a trial of the OX40 agonist ivuxolimab. In DNA form, the CDR3 reads TGCGCCAGCGGTCTCGGACTAGCGTTGGAGACCCAGTACTTC. Encoded protein: CASGLGLALETQYF.